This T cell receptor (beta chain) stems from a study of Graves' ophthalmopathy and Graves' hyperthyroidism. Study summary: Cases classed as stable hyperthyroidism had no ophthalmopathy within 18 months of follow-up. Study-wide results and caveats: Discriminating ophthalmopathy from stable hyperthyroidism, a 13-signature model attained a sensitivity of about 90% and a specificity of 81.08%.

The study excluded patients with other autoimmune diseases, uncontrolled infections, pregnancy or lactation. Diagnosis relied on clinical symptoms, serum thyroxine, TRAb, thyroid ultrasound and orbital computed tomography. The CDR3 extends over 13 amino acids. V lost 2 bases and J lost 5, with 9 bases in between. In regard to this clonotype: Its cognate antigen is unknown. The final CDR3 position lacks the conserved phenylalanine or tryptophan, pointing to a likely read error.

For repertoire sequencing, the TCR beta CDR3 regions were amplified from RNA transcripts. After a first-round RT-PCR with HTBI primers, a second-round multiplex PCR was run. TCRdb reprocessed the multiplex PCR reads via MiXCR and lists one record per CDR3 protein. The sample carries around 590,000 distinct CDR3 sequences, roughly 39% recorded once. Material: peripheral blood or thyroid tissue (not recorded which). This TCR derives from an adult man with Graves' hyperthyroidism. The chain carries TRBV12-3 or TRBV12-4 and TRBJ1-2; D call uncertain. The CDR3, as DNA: TGTGCCAGCAGTTTATTGACCCGTTATGGCTACACCCTC. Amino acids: CASSLLTRYGYTL.